A selection of T cell receptor beta chains follows, all from one sample in a study of T cell responses to AZD1222 COVID-19 vaccine. Some clones are missing from TCRdb's copy, which holds only in-frame ones; the method was immunoSEQ multiplex PCR. Counted here are 100,000 to 150,000 clones, around 92% occurring once; the ten biggest clones make up 4% to 5%. The source was peripheral blood, collected on day 0 of AZD1222 vaccination. Receptors were obtained from an adult in good health. Both conserved end residues are part of each CDR3. The D gene is left open where the match is weak. Clone size appears in some rows only: once, few, many, or a class for an expanded clone.

size,D,V,J,CDR3,DNA
.,TRBD1,TRBV27,TRBJ2-1,CASSLGGQGVYEQFF,TGTGCCAGCAGTTTGGGAGGACAGGGGGTCTATGAGCAGTTCTTC
.,.,TRBV6-5,TRBJ2-7,CASGGDSSYEQYF,TGTGCCAGCGGGGGTGACAGCTCCTACGAGCAGTACTTC
.,TRBD2,TRBV3-1/TRBV3-2,TRBJ2-2,CASSQDRGGRNTGELFF,TGTGCCAGCAGCCAAGATCGGGGAGGGCGGAACACCGGGGAGCTGTTTTTT
.,.,TRBV29-1,TRBJ1-4,CSVEVQGEKLFF,TGCAGCGTTGAGGTCCAAGGGGAAAAACTGTTTTTT
.,TRBD1,TRBV7-2,TRBJ1-6,CASSLRPQGAQENSPLHF,TGTGCCAGCAGCTTGAGGCCACAGGGGGCGCAGGAGAATTCACCCCTCCACTTT
.,.,TRBV3-1/TRBV3-2,TRBJ1-2,CASSQGGSNYGYTF,TGTGCCAGCAGCCAAGGGGGGTCTAACTATGGCTACACCTTC
.,.,TRBV28,TRBJ1-2,CASMGGLWSYTF,TGTGCCAGCATGGGGGGCCTCTGGTCCTACACCTTC
.,.,TRBV5-4,TRBJ1-2,CASSSNWGYTF,TGTGCCAGCAGCTCTAACTGGGGCTACACCTTC
once,.,TRBV4-2,TRBJ2-3,CASSQEAYSVNTDTQYF,TGTGCCAGCAGTCAAGAAGCGTATAGCGTAAACACAGATACGCAGTATTTT
few,.,TRBV7-2,TRBJ1-1,CASSLAATRGTEAFF,TGTGCCAGCAGCTTAGCGGCCACAAGGGGCACTGAAGCTTTCTTT
.,.,TRBV5-8,TRBJ1-4,CASSLGSWDEKLFF,TGTGCCAGCAGCTTGGGCAGTTGGGACGAAAAACTGTTTTTT
.,.,TRBV11-2,TRBJ1-5,CASSLESYSNQPQHF,TGTGCCAGCAGCTTAGAGTCGTATAGCAATCAGCCCCAGCATTTT
.,.,TRBV6-5,TRBJ1-2,CASSGRKQVSDGYTF,TGTGCCAGCAGCGGAAGGAAACAGGTGTCGGATGGCTACACCTTC
.,TRBD1,TRBV6-5,TRBJ2-7,CASRVGQGVTYEQYF,TGTGCCAGCAGGGTCGGACAGGGAGTTACGTACGAGCAGTACTTC
.,.,TRBV4-2,TRBJ1-2,CASSQAEVGYTF,TGTGCCAGCAGCCAAGCCGAGGTCGGCTACACCTTC
.,TRBD1,TRBV6-5,TRBJ2-7,CASSRDSSSYEQYF,TGTGCCAGCAGTCGGGACAGCAGCTCCTACGAGCAGTACTTC
.,.,TRBV18,TRBJ2-6,CASSPTANSGANVLTF,TGTGCCAGCTCACCGACAGCAAACTCTGGGGCCAACGTCCTGACTTTC
.,.,TRBV6-5,TRBJ2-5,CASTSDPWDSKTQYF,TGTGCCAGCACTTCGGACCCCTGGGACTCGAAGACCCAGTACTTC
.,.,TRBV5-1,TRBJ1-1,CASRTSQVNTEAFF,TGCGCCAGCAGGACCTCACAGGTGAACACTGAAGCTTTCTTT
.,.,TRBV3-1/TRBV3-2,TRBJ1-5,CASSHGGGNQPQHF,TGTGCCAGCAGCCACGGGGGTGGCAATCAGCCCCAGCATTTT
.,.,TRBV29-1,TRBJ1-2,CSVGLVLMRTDDYGYTF,TGCAGCGTTGGGTTGGTCCTCATGAGGACTGACGACTATGGCTACACCTTC
.,TRBD1,TRBV19,TRBJ2-3,CASSIAGTGRGTDTQYF,TGTGCCAGTAGTATAGCAGGGACAGGGAGAGGCACAGATACGCAGTATTTT
.,.,TRBV4-1,TRBJ1-2,CASSRTFTGGYTF,TGCGCCAGCAGCCGTACCTTCACGGGGGGCTACACCTTC
.,.,TRBV18,TRBJ2-7,CASSPTASADDVQYF,TGTGCCAGCTCACCCACGGCTAGTGCGGACGATGTGCAGTACTTC
.,.,TRBV2,TRBJ1-1,CASSSGFTGNTEAFF,TGTGCCAGCAGCTCGGGGTTTACAGGGAACACTGAAGCTTTCTTT
.,TRBD1,TRBV15,TRBJ2-7,CATSTTSGTGYSYEQYF,TGTGCCACCAGCACAACCTCCGGGACAGGATACTCCTACGAGCAGTACTTC
once,.,TRBV10-2,TRBJ1-1,CASSTKGRTLLTEAFF,TGCGCCAGCAGCACAAAAGGACGGACTTTACTCACTGAAGCTTTCTTT
.,.,TRBV30,TRBJ1-1,CAWSRTRENTEAFF,TGTGCCTGGAGTAGGACAAGAGAGAACACTGAAGCTTTCTTT
.,.,TRBV9,TRBJ2-1,CASSPESSYNEQFF,TGTGCCAGCAGCCCGGAAAGCTCCTACAATGAGCAGTTCTTC
.,TRBD1,TRBV27,TRBJ2-3,CASSFEGQGITDTQYF,TGTGCCAGCAGTTTCGAGGGACAGGGGATCACAGATACGCAGTATTTT
.,TRBD1,TRBV28,TRBJ1-2,CASSLTGQGGGYGYTF,TGTGCCAGCAGTTTAACCGGACAGGGTGGAGGCTATGGCTACACCTTC
.,TRBD1,TRBV4-1,TRBJ2-7,CASSQGGTAAYEQYF,TGCGCCAGCAGCCAAGGTGGGACAGCGGCTTACGAGCAGTACTTC